This TCR beta chain was identified in a study of T cell responses to AZD1222 COVID-19 vaccine. Assay used: immunoSEQ multiplex PCR; TCRdb lists only in-frame clones, some missing. The sample holds 70,000 to 85,000 clones, 80% to 90% seen once. Germline V gene lookup returns CDR1 MNHEY and CDR2 SVGEGT. With 6 bases removed from V and 9 bases from J, the gap between germline ends came to 11 bases. This CDR3 has 12 amino acids. This TCR was recovered from an adult in good health. Here the sequenced sample was peripheral blood, taken on day 0 of AZD1222 vaccination. This sequence joins TRBV6-2 or TRBV6-3 and TRBJ2-2; D remains unclear. CDR3 in amino acids: CASSLLERELFF. CDR3 nucleotide sequence: TGTGCCAGCAGCCTACTTGAAAGGGAGCTGTTTTTT.